The rows below give T cell receptor beta chains drawn from one sample of a study of T cell responses to AZD1222 COVID-19 vaccine. The repertoire was sequenced with immunoSEQ multiplex PCR; TCRdb's copy has only in-frame clones and lacks some. The repertoire holds roughly 140,000 clones, 87% seen once, with roughly 10% in the top ten. Sequencing used peripheral blood, obtained 28 days after the second AZD1222 dose. The receptors were sampled from an adult who received the AZD1222 COVID-19 vaccine. Both conserved end residues are part of each CDR3. The order of the fields is J gene, D gene, clone size, V gene, CDR3 DNA, CDR3 protein. The D gene is left open where the match is weak. Where a row states a size, it is once, few, many or the class of an expanded clone; other rows omit it.

J gene: TRBJ1-2; D gene: .; clone size: once; V gene: TRBV5-1; CDR3 DNA: TGCGCCAGCAGCTTAACCAGTGTAGGGGGCTACACCTTC; CDR3 protein: CASSLTSVGGYTF
J gene: TRBJ1-1; D gene: .; clone size: .; V gene: TRBV3-1/TRBV3-2; CDR3 DNA: TGTGCCAGTTCTACTGGGGGGGGGAATGCTGAAGCTTTCTTT; CDR3 protein: CASSTGGGNAEAFF
J gene: TRBJ1-3; D gene: .; clone size: .; V gene: TRBV7-2; CDR3 DNA: TGTGCCAGCAGCCTCCAAGGGTTCTCTGGAAACACCATATATTTT; CDR3 protein: CASSLQGFSGNTIYF
J gene: TRBJ2-3; D gene: .; clone size: .; V gene: TRBV11-2; CDR3 DNA: TGTGCCAGCAGCGGTATTGGGCAGGGACCCCGGGTGACGCAGTATTTT; CDR3 protein: CASSGIGQGPRVTQYF
J gene: TRBJ2-1; D gene: .; clone size: once; V gene: TRBV14; CDR3 DNA: TGTGCCAGCAGCCAAGATCCCCCTCTCTTCGAGCAGTTCTTC; CDR3 protein: CASSQDPPLFEQFF
J gene: TRBJ1-1; D gene: .; clone size: .; V gene: TRBV2; CDR3 DNA: TGTGCCAGCAGTGATCCGGGAGCGAAAACTGAAGCTTTCTTT; CDR3 protein: CASSDPGAKTEAFF
J gene: TRBJ2-1; D gene: .; clone size: .; V gene: TRBV5-1; CDR3 DNA: TGCGCCAGCAGCTTGGTAAGCGATGAGCAGTTCTTC; CDR3 protein: CASSLVSDEQFF
J gene: TRBJ1-2; D gene: .; clone size: .; V gene: TRBV11-2; CDR3 DNA: TGTGCCAGCAGCTTTGAACAGGGCTCTGGCTACACCTTC; CDR3 protein: CASSFEQGSGYTF
J gene: TRBJ2-1; D gene: TRBD2; clone size: .; V gene: TRBV29-1; CDR3 DNA: TGCAGCGTCCGAGCGGGGGGGAAGACTACTACGGCCAATGAGCAGTTCTTC; CDR3 protein: CSVRAGGKTTTANEQFF
J gene: TRBJ1-2; D gene: .; clone size: .; V gene: TRBV5-1; CDR3 DNA: TGCGCCAGCACCCCTCTGCAGGGAGGCGATGGCTACACCTTC; CDR3 protein: CASTPLQGGDGYTF
J gene: TRBJ2-7; D gene: TRBD2; clone size: .; V gene: TRBV30; CDR3 DNA: TGTGCCTGGAGTGCCGGGACTAGCGGGACTTACGAGCAGTACTTC; CDR3 protein: CAWSAGTSGTYEQYF
J gene: TRBJ1-1; D gene: .; clone size: .; V gene: TRBV28; CDR3 DNA: TGTGCCAGCAGTCTCCGGGACACTGAAGCTTTCTTT; CDR3 protein: CASSLRDTEAFF
J gene: TRBJ2-1; D gene: TRBD2; clone size: .; V gene: TRBV4-3; CDR3 DNA: TGCGCCAGCTCGACTAGCGGGAGCTACTACAATGAGCAGTTCTTC; CDR3 protein: CASSTSGSYYNEQFF
J gene: TRBJ1-2; D gene: .; clone size: .; V gene: TRBV19; CDR3 DNA: TGTGCCAGTGGTTGGTCCCGGGGCTACACCTTC; CDR3 protein: CASGWSRGYTF
J gene: TRBJ2-7; D gene: TRBD1; clone size: .; V gene: TRBV2; CDR3 DNA: TGTGCCAGCAAGCCCGTCGGGACAGGGGGGTACGAGCAGTACTTC; CDR3 protein: CASKPVGTGGYEQYF
J gene: TRBJ2-4; D gene: .; clone size: .; V gene: TRBV7-2; CDR3 DNA: TGTGCCAGCAGCCCACTAAGGGCCAAAAACATTCAGTACTTC; CDR3 protein: CASSPLRAKNIQYF
J gene: TRBJ2-5; D gene: .; clone size: .; V gene: TRBV11-2; CDR3 DNA: TGTGCCAGCAGCCCCCAAGGATGGAATCAAGAGACCCAGTACTTC; CDR3 protein: CASSPQGWNQETQYF
J gene: TRBJ1-2; D gene: .; clone size: .; V gene: TRBV5-1; CDR3 DNA: TGCGCCAGCAGCTTGGGGTCGGACTATGGCTACACCTTC; CDR3 protein: CASSLGSDYGYTF
J gene: TRBJ2-3; D gene: .; clone size: .; V gene: TRBV6-6; CDR3 DNA: TGTGCCAGCAGTCACCGGGACACTCAGCGCCGACGTACTAGCACAGATACGCAGTATTTT; CDR3 protein: CASSHRDTQRRRTSTDTQYF
J gene: TRBJ1-6; D gene: .; clone size: .; V gene: TRBV3-1/TRBV3-2; CDR3 DNA: TGTGCCAGCAGCCAAGGGGGCCTAGGGTCAGGGGATTCACCCCTCCACTTT; CDR3 protein: CASSQGGLGSGDSPLHF
J gene: TRBJ1-1; D gene: .; clone size: .; V gene: TRBV14; CDR3 DNA: TGTGCCAGCAGTCGCCAGAGTATGAACACTGAAGCTTTCTTT; CDR3 protein: CASSRQSMNTEAFF
J gene: TRBJ2-6; D gene: .; clone size: once; V gene: TRBV10-1; CDR3 DNA: TGCGCCAGCAGTGAGGGTGGGCTAGGGGCCAACGTCCTGACTTTC; CDR3 protein: CASSEGGLGANVLTF
J gene: TRBJ1-5; D gene: .; clone size: .; V gene: TRBV28; CDR3 DNA: TGTGCCAGCAGTCCCTGGGGGTTAGGCAATCAGCCCCAGCATTTT; CDR3 protein: CASSPWGLGNQPQHF
J gene: TRBJ2-7; D gene: .; clone size: .; V gene: TRBV19; CDR3 DNA: TGTGCCAGTAGCCTCCATGGACAAACCTACGAGCAGTACTTC; CDR3 protein: CASSLHGQTYEQYF
J gene: TRBJ1-3; D gene: .; clone size: .; V gene: TRBV14; CDR3 DNA: TGTGCCAGCAGCCAATACGGGAGTCGGAACACCATATATTTT; CDR3 protein: CASSQYGSRNTIYF
J gene: TRBJ2-5; D gene: TRBD2; clone size: .; V gene: TRBV28; CDR3 DNA: TGTGCCAGCAGTTTGATAGGACTAGCGGGAGGGCCGAAAGAGACCCAGTACTTC; CDR3 protein: CASSLIGLAGGPKETQYF
J gene: TRBJ2-7; D gene: .; clone size: .; V gene: TRBV7-3; CDR3 DNA: TGTGCCAGCAGTAAAGGGCTGTCCTACGAGCAGTACTTC; CDR3 protein: CASSKGLSYEQYF
J gene: TRBJ1-2; D gene: TRBD1; clone size: once; V gene: TRBV6-4; CDR3 DNA: TGTGCCAGCAGGGGGGGACAGGCAGGCTACACCTTC; CDR3 protein: CASRGGQAGYTF
J gene: TRBJ1-4; D gene: TRBD1; clone size: few; V gene: TRBV7-3; CDR3 DNA: TGTGCCAGCAGCCGGGACAGGGGTGAAAAACTGTTTTTT; CDR3 protein: CASSRDRGEKLFF
J gene: TRBJ1-3; D gene: .; clone size: .; V gene: TRBV11-3; CDR3 DNA: TGTGCCAGCAGCTTTTCGGGGGCCTCGGGAAACACCATATATTTT; CDR3 protein: CASSFSGASGNTIYF
J gene: TRBJ2-7; D gene: .; clone size: once; V gene: TRBV28; CDR3 DNA: TGTGCCAGCAGTTTATGGTCACCTCAAAAGCGCTACGAGCAGTACTTC; CDR3 protein: CASSLWSPQKRYEQYF
J gene: TRBJ1-2; D gene: .; clone size: .; V gene: TRBV28; CDR3 DNA: TGTGCCAGCACCAGGTGGGGGGCTGGCTATGGCTACACCTTC; CDR3 protein: CASTRWGAGYGYTF
J gene: TRBJ2-7; D gene: TRBD2; clone size: .; V gene: TRBV24-1; CDR3 DNA: TGTGCCACCTGGATTACACGGACTAGCGGGAAGATCTACGAGCAGTACTTC; CDR3 protein: CATWITRTSGKIYEQYF
J gene: TRBJ2-2; D gene: .; clone size: .; V gene: TRBV6-6; CDR3 DNA: TGTGCCAGCAGTTACGGGGTCAGGGGCACCGGGGAGCTGTTTTTT; CDR3 protein: CASSYGVRGTGELFF
J gene: TRBJ2-5; D gene: .; clone size: .; V gene: TRBV7-2; CDR3 DNA: TGTGCCAGCAGCCCCTTTGGTACAGGGCTAGAGACCCAGTACTTC; CDR3 protein: CASSPFGTGLETQYF
J gene: TRBJ2-5; D gene: .; clone size: .; V gene: TRBV6-5; CDR3 DNA: TGTGCCAGCTCGGCAGGGTTGGTAGAGACCCAGTACTTC; CDR3 protein: CASSAGLVETQYF
J gene: TRBJ2-3; D gene: .; clone size: .; V gene: TRBV9; CDR3 DNA: TGTGCCAGCAGCGTAGTGGACGAGGCCACAGATACGCAGTATTTT; CDR3 protein: CASSVVDEATDTQYF
J gene: TRBJ2-2; D gene: .; clone size: .; V gene: TRBV5-4; CDR3 DNA: TGTGCCAGCAGCCCCCCCCAGAACACCGGGGAGCTGTTTTTT; CDR3 protein: CASSPPQNTGELFF
J gene: TRBJ2-6; D gene: .; clone size: .; V gene: TRBV6-2/TRBV6-3; CDR3 DNA: TGTGCCAGCAGTTACGGAGGGTCTGGGGCCAACGTCCTGACTTTC; CDR3 protein: CASSYGGSGANVLTF
J gene: TRBJ2-3; D gene: TRBD1; clone size: .; V gene: TRBV9; CDR3 DNA: TGTGCCAGCAGGCAAACCCTATCGACAGGGGGCATTACAGATACGCAGTATTTT; CDR3 protein: CASRQTLSTGGITDTQYF
J gene: TRBJ1-4; D gene: .; clone size: .; V gene: TRBV5-1; CDR3 DNA: TGCGCCACCCGGCCCCAAGGGGCTAATAATGAAAAACTGTTTTTT; CDR3 protein: CATRPQGANNEKLFF
J gene: TRBJ1-3; D gene: .; clone size: .; V gene: TRBV15; CDR3 DNA: TGTGCCACCAGCAGCTCTGGAAACACCATATATTTT; CDR3 protein: CATSSSGNTIYF
J gene: TRBJ2-1; D gene: TRBD2; clone size: .; V gene: TRBV5-1; CDR3 DNA: TGCGCCAGCAGCTCGGGAGGGCCGGTGGATGAGCAGTTCTTC; CDR3 protein: CASSSGGPVDEQFF
J gene: TRBJ2-1; D gene: TRBD2; clone size: few; V gene: TRBV7-3; CDR3 DNA: TGTGCCAGCAGCTCTGCGGGAGGGCCTGGTGAGCAGTTCTTC; CDR3 protein: CASSSAGGPGEQFF
J gene: TRBJ1-2; D gene: .; clone size: once; V gene: TRBV19; CDR3 DNA: TGTGCCAGTAGTATCACGGTTGTCACAGCCCTTAACTATGGCTACACCTTC; CDR3 protein: CASSITVVTALNYGYTF
J gene: TRBJ1-1; D gene: TRBD1; clone size: .; V gene: TRBV28; CDR3 DNA: TGTGCCAGCAGCGAACAGGGGGGAACTAACACTGAAGCTTTCTTT; CDR3 protein: CASSEQGGTNTEAFF
J gene: TRBJ1-5; D gene: .; clone size: .; V gene: TRBV6-5; CDR3 DNA: TGTGCCAGCAGACCAGAGTTTAGCAATCAGCCCCAGCATTTT; CDR3 protein: CASRPEFSNQPQHF
J gene: TRBJ2-2; D gene: .; clone size: .; V gene: TRBV9; CDR3 DNA: TGTGCCAGCAGCGGAACCCAGGCCGGGGAGCTGTTTTTT; CDR3 protein: CASSGTQAGELFF
J gene: TRBJ2-4; D gene: .; clone size: .; V gene: TRBV5-4; CDR3 DNA: TGTGCCAGCAGCTTGGGCGGACAGTTCGAATACTTC; CDR3 protein: CASSLGGQFEYF
J gene: TRBJ2-1; D gene: TRBD2; clone size: .; V gene: TRBV7-2; CDR3 DNA: TGTGCCAGCAGCGCGGGACTAGCAGGCCATGAGCAGTTCTTC; CDR3 protein: CASSAGLAGHEQFF
J gene: TRBJ1-5; D gene: .; clone size: .; V gene: TRBV16; CDR3 DNA: TGTGCCAGCACCGATTCAGGGTTTCGGAATCAGCCCCAGCATTTT; CDR3 protein: CASTDSGFRNQPQHF